The 7 T cell receptor beta chains below come from one sample, sequenced in a study of early T cells in non-severe SARS-CoV-2 infection. Using its own MiXCR run on the 5' RACE reads, TCRdb lists one record per CDR3 protein. The sample carries more than 60,000 distinct CDR3 sequences, over 10% recorded once. The sequenced sample was whole blood, obtained at baseline. These TCRs come from an adult who was a healthcare worker with PCR-confirmed SARS-CoV-2 infection or an uninfected control (not recorded which).

This clonotype was picked up many times. The genes are TRBV7-2 and TRBJ2-5; D call uncertain. Germline V CDR1 and CDR2: SGHTA, FQGNSA. Trimming took 2 bases from V and 1 from J, leaving 5 bases between them. The CDR3 spans 13 residues. CDR3 bases: TGTGCCAGCAGCTTACAGACCCAAGAGACCCAGTACTTC. As protein: CASSLQTQETQYF.

The chain employs TRBV24-1 and TRBJ2-2, with 8 bases matching TRBD1. CDR1 is KGHDR, CDR2 SFDVKD, per germline. V gave up 7 bases and J gave up 5 bases; unmatched junction bases: 8. CDR3 length: 15 residues. CDR3 region: CATRPGQGMTGELFF. The CDR3 DNA reads TGTGCCACCAGGCCTGGACAGGGCATGACCGGGGAGCTGTTTTTT.

The chain recombines TRBV12-3 or TRBV12-4 with TRBJ2-2; D ambiguous. The ends were cut back, 10 bases at V and 0 bases at J, with 15 bases in the middle. This CDR3 is 15 amino acids long. The CDR3 coding sequence is TGTGCCACCCGTAACGCCGGAACGAACACCGGGGAGCTGTTTTTT. Its protein product is CATRNAGTNTGELFF.

The chain recombines TRBV10-3 with TRBJ2-7; weak D call: TRBD1 (5 bases). Germline V gene data show CDR1 as ENHRY and CDR2 as SYGVKD. This CDR3 region has 13 residues. V lost 6 bases, J lost 2 bases, and 11 bases lay in between. As DNA, the CDR3 is TGTGCCATCAGATTGACAGCTACCTACGAGCAGTACTTC. Protein sequence: CAIRLTATYEQYF.

The V and J genes are TRBV28 and TRBJ2-2; D may correspond to TRBD1 or TRBD2 (5 bases each). Germline V lookup: CDR1 MDHEN, CDR2 SYDVKM. CDR3 length: 13 residues. Trimming shortened V by 3 bases and J by 7 bases, and 9 bases separated the two germline ends. The CDR3 here is CASSFGGGGELFF. CDR3 sequence (DNA): TGTGCCAGCAGTTTTGGGGGTGGCGGGGAGCTGTTTTTT.

The V call is TRBV11-2, the J call TRBJ2-7; TRBD2 matches 10 bases. Looked up from germline, CDR1 is SGHAT and CDR2 is FQNNGV. The junction had 9 bases not matched to a gene; V was cut back by 7 bases and J by 0 bases. The CDR3 sequence is 16 residues long. The CDR3 nucleotides read TGTGCCAGCAACTCTCTAGCGGGGGACCCCTCCTACGAGCAGTACTTC. It yields the protein CASNSLAGDPSYEQYF.

This clonotype was found many times. The V gene is TRBV12-3 or TRBV12-4, the J gene TRBJ2-7, with D possibly TRBD2 on 5 matching bases. This CDR3 comprises 13 residues. The ends were cut back, 3 bases at V and 5 bases at J, with 11 bases in the middle. The CDR3 nucleotides are TGTGCCAGCAGTTTTGCTAGCATAGACGAGCAGTACTTC. The encoded protein is CASSFASIDEQYF.